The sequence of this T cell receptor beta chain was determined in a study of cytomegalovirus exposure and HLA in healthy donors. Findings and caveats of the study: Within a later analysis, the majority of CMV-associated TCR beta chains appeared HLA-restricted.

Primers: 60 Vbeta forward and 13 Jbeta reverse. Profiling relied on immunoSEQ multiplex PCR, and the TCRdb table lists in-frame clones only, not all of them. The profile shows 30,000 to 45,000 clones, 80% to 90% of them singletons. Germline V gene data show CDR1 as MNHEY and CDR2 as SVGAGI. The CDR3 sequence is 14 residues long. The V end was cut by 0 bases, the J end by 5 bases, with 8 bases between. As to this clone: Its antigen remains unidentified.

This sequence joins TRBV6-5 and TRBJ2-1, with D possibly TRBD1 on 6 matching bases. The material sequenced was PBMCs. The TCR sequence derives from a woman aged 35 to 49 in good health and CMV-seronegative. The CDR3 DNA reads TGTGCCAGCAGTTACTCCTGGACAGACAATGAGCAGTTCTTC. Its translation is CASSYSWTDNEQFF.